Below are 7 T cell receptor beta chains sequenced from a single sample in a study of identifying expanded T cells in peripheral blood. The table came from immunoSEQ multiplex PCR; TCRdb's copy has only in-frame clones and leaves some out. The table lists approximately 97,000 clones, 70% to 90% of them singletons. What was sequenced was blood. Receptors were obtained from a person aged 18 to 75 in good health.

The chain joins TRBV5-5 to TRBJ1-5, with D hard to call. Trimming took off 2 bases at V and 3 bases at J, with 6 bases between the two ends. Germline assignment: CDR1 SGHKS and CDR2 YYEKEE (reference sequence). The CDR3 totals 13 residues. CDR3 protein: CASSLGVNQPQHF. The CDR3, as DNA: TGTGCCAGCAGCTTAGGTGTCAATCAGCCCCAGCATTTT.

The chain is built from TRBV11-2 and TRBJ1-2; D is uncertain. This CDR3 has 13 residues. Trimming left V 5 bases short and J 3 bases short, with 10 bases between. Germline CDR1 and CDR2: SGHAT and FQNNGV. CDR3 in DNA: TGTGCCAGCAGCGAAGCAGGCGACTATGGCTACACCTTC. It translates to CASSEAGDYGYTF.

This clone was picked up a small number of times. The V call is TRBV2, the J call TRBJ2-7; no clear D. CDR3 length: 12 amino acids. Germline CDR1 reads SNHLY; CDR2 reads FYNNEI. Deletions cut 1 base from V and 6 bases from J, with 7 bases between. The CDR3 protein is CASSEEVGEQYF. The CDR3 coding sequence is TGTGCCAGCAGTGAAGAGGTAGGCGAGCAGTACTTC.

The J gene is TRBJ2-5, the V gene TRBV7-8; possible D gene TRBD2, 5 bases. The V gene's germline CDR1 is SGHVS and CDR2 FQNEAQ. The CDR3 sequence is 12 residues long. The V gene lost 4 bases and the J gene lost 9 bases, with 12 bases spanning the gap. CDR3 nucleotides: TGTGCCAGCAGCTCCGACCGAGCGGCCCAGTACTTC. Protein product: CASSSDRAAQYF.

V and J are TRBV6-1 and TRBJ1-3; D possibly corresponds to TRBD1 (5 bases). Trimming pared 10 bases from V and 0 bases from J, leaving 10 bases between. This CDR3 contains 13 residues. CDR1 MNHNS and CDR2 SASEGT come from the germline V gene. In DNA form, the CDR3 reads TGTGCCACCGGGACGGACTCTGGAAACACCATATATTTT. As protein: CATGTDSGNTIYF.

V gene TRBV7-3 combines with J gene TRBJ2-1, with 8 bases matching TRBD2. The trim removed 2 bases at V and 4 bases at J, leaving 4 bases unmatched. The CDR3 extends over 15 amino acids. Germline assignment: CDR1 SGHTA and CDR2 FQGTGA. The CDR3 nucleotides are TGTGCCAGCAGCTTAGTAGCGGGGCAATACAATGAGCAGTTCTTC. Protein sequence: CASSLVAGQYNEQFF. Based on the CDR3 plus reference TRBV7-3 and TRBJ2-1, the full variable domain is GAGVSQTPSNKVTEKGKYVELRCDPISGHTALYWYRQSLGQGPEFLIYFQGTGAADDSGLPNDRFFAVRPEGSVSTLKIQRTERGDSAVYLCASSLVAGQYNEQFFGPGTRLTVL.

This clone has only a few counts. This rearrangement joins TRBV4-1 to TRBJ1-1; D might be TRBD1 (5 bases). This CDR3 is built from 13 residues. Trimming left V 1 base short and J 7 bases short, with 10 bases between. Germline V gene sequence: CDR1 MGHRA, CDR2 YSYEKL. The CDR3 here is CASSQGGQGEAFF. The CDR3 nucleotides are TGCGCCAGCAGCCAAGGAGGGCAGGGTGAAGCTTTCTTT.